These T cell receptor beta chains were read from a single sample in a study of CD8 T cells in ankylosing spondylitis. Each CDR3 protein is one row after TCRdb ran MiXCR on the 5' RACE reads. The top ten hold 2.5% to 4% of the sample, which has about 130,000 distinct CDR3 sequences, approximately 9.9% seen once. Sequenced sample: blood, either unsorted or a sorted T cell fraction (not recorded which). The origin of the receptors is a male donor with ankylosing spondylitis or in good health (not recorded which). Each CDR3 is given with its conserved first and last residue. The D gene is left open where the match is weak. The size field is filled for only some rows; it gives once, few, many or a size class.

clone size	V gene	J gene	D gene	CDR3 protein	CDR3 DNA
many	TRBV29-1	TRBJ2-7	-	CSVEVGFYEQYF	TGCAGCGTTGAAGTCGGATTCTACGAGCAGTACTTC
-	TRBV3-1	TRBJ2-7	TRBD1	CASSHPGTGAYEQYF	TGTGCCAGCAGCCATCCCGGGACAGGGGCCTACGAGCAGTACTTC
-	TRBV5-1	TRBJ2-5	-	CASSLDQVETQYF	TGCGCCAGCAGCCTGGACCAAGTGGAGACCCAGTACTTC
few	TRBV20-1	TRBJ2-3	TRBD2	CSARVYRAGVDTQYF	TGCAGTGCTAGAGTTTACCGGGCGGGAGTGGATACGCAGTATTTT
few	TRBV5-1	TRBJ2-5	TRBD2	CASSLGVAGGQRETQYF	TGCGCCAGCAGCTTGGGAGTGGCGGGAGGGCAACGAGAGACCCAGTACTTC
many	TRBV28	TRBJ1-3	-	CASSLSTGNTIYF	TGTGCCAGCAGTCTTTCCACTGGAAACACCATATATTTT
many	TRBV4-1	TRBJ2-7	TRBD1	CASSQSTGTETYEQYF	TGCGCCAGCAGCCAATCAACCGGGACAGAAACGTACGAGCAGTACTTC
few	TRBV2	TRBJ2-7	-	CASTYMAGPSYEQYF	TGTGCCAGCACGTATATGGCAGGGCCCTCCTACGAGCAGTACTTC
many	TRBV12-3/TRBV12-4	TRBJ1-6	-	CASRSAQIGVAPLHF	TGTGCCAGCAGATCTGCCCAGATCGGGGTCGCACCCCTCCACTTT
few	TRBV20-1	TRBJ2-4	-	CSGALRGNIQYF	TGCAGTGGGGCCCTGCGGGGAAACATTCAGTACTTC
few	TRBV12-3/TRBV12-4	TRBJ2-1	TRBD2	CASRGSGRVNEQFF	TGTGCCAGCAGGGGTAGCGGGAGGGTCAATGAGCAGTTCTTC
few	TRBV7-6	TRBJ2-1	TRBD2	CASSLGTSGSYNEQFF	TGTGCCAGCAGCTTAGGGACTAGCGGTTCCTACAATGAGCAGTTCTTC
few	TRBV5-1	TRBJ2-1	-	CASSTGTAPNNEQFF	TGCGCCAGCAGCACTGGGACCGCCCCCAACAATGAGCAGTTCTTC
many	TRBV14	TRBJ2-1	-	CASSSDLRAGEQFF	TGTGCCAGCAGCTCGGACCTCAGGGCGGGTGAGCAGTTCTTC
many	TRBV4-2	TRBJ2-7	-	CASSQDPIDEQYF	TGTGCCAGCAGCCAAGATCCGATCGACGAGCAGTACTTC
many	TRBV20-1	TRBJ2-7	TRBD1	CSARDPRDRLDEQYF	TGCAGTGCTAGAGATCCCCGGGACAGGTTAGACGAGCAGTACTTC
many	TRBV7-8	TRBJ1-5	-	CASRPDPAGNQPQHF	TGTGCCAGCAGACCCGACCCTGCGGGCAATCAGCCCCAGCATTTT
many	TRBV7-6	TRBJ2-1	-	CASSLNPGGYRREANEQFF	TGTGCCAGCAGCCTCAACCCAGGGGGGTATAGAAGGGAAGCCAATGAGCAGTTCTTC
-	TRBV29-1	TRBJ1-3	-	CSGRQRSGNTIYF	TGCAGCGGTAGACAGCGCTCTGGAAACACCATATATTTT
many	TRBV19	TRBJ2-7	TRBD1	CASGPGQGYEQYF	TGTGCCAGTGGACCGGGACAGGGATACGAGCAGTACTTC
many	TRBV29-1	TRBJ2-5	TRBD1	CSVPMTGRETQYF	TGCAGCGTTCCTATGACAGGGAGAGAGACCCAGTACTTC
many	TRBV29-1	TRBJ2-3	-	CSVDGGTDTQYF	TGCAGCGTTGATGGGGGCACAGATACGCAGTATTTT
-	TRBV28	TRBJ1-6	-	CASSIPPGSSPLHF	TGTGCCAGCAGCATACCCCCGGGTTCTTCACCCCTCCACTTT
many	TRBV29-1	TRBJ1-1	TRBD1	CSVVQGGHTEAFF	TGCAGCGTTGTTCAGGGGGGTCACACTGAAGCTTTCTTT
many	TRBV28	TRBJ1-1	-	CASSSAGILNTEAFF	TGTGCCAGCAGTTCTGCAGGGATTTTGAACACTGAAGCTTTCTTT
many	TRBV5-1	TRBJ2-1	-	CASSFEYNEQFF	TGCGCCAGCAGCTTCGAGTACAATGAGCAGTTCTTC
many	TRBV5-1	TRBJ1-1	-	CASSLRGGVEAFF	TGCGCCAGCAGCTTGAGGGGTGGGGTTGAAGCTTTCTTT
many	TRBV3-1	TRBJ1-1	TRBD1	CASSPSDRGRGEAFF	TGTGCCAGCAGCCCCTCGGACAGGGGGCGAGGTGAAGCTTTCTTT